The clone carrying this T cell receptor (beta chain) showed up many times. This record belongs to a study of spatial heterogeneity in lung cancer. Using its own MiXCR run on the 5' RACE reads, TCRdb lists one record per CDR3 protein. The sample holds 20,000 to 25,000 distinct CDR3 sequences, 3% to 3.5% seen once. Time point of the sample: sample taken at primary tumor resection. No cell sorting; template was whole RNA from tumor, lung tissue or PBMC. The sample in question was PBMCs, obtained at surgery. The receptor was derived from a female donor with early-stage non-small cell lung cancer.

CDR3 residues: CASSSGSGGVLDTQYF. The CDR3 nucleotides are TGTGCCAGCAGCTCTGGTTCGGGAGGTGTGTTAGATACGCAGTATTTT. V and J are TRBV5-4 and TRBJ2-3, with TRBD2 identical over 7 bases. V lost 3 bases and J lost 5; bases outside the gene matches: 12. The CDR3 length is 16 residues. Germline CDR1 SGHNT, CDR2 YYREEE (reference sequence).